What follows are 17 T cell receptor beta chains derived from one specimen sequenced in a study of T cell changes during pregnancy in multiple sclerosis. The method was immunoSEQ multiplex PCR; TCRdb's version includes in-frame clones alone and lacks a portion of them. The sample includes 98,000 or so clones, approximately 93% seen only once; the top ten take less than 1%. The material was peripheral blood, obtained after pregnancy. The receptors derive from a female donor with multiple sclerosis, enrolled in a pregnancy study.

The chain employs TRBV13 and TRBJ2-1, with TRBD2 identical over 11 bases. Germline V gives CDR1 PRHDT, CDR2 FYEKMQ (reference sequence). The CDR3 is 16 residues long. Unmatched junction bases numbered 4, after V lost 0 bases and J lost 6 bases. CDR3 region: CASSLGSGRALNEQFF. The CDR3 DNA is TGTGCCAGCAGCTTAGGTAGCGGGAGGGCCCTCAATGAGCAGTTCTTC.

CDR3 DNA sequence: TGTGCCAGCAGCGTAGACCCACAGGTCTCTTCTGGCTACACCTTC. This gives the protein CASSVDPQVSSGYTF. The J gene is TRBJ1-2, the V gene TRBV9, with TRBD1 as a possible D gene (5 bases). CDR3 length: 15 amino acids. Germline CDR1 reads SGDLS; CDR2 reads YYNGEE. V was cut by 0 bases and J by 7 bases, with 16 bases left in between.

In its sample, this clone was seen once. This chain joins TRBV4-1 and TRBJ2-3, with D possibly matching TRBD2 (6 bases). Deletions cut 1 base from V and 2 bases from J, with 7 bases between. Germline CDR1 reads MGHRA; CDR2 reads YSYEKL. There are 14 residues in the CDR3. CDR3 region: CASSQVDYTDTQYF. In DNA form, the CDR3 reads TGCGCCAGCAGCCAAGTGGACTACACAGATACGCAGTATTTT.

V is TRBV2 and J is TRBJ2-7, with D uncertain. CDR1 is SNHLY and CDR2 is FYNNEI in the germline V gene. Trimming cost V 4 bases and J 3 bases, with 7 bases left between them. The CDR3 is 12 amino acids. The CDR3 loop reads CASSATNYEQYF. As DNA, the CDR3 is TGTGCCAGCAGTGCAACTAACTACGAGCAGTACTTC.

The rearrangement links TRBV4-1 to TRBJ2-2, with TRBD1 matching 10 bases. The junction had 6 bases not matched to a gene; V was cut back by 3 bases and J by 5 bases. The germline gives CDR1 MGHRA, CDR2 YSYEKL. CDR3 length: 16 residues. This CDR3 reads CASSQAGGQGTGELFF. The CDR3 DNA sequence: TGCGCCAGCAGCCAGGCGGGGGGACAGGGGACCGGGGAGCTGTTTTTT.

The gene calls are TRBV29-1 and TRBJ1-2, with 7 bases identical to TRBD1. This CDR3 contains 14 residues. Germline V lookup: CDR1 SQVTM, CDR2 ANQGSEA. V was clipped by 5 bases and J by 4 bases; unmatched bases: 10. DNA for the CDR3: TGCAGCGTTCGCGCAGCCCAGGGGGTCTATGGCTACACCTTC. This gives the protein CSVRAAQGVYGYTF.

The chain is built from TRBV10-3 and TRBJ1-1; D call uncertain. The CDR3 totals 13 residues. The V end lost 0 bases, the J end lost 7 bases, and 9 bases lay between the germline ends. Germline assignment: CDR1 ENHRY and CDR2 SYGVKD. The CDR3 nucleotides are TGTGCCATCAGTGAGTCCGAGAGGAGTGAAGCTTTCTTT. Translated, it gives CAISESERSEAFF.

V gene TRBV7-9 combines with J gene TRBJ2-1; D possibly corresponds to TRBD1 (5 bases). Trimming shortened V by 1 base and J by 8 bases, and 18 bases separated the two germline ends. Germline loops: CDR1 SEHNR, CDR2 FQNEAQ (reference sequence). The CDR3 sequence is 16 residues long. The CDR3 here is CASSLVLAGRWDEQFF. The CDR3 DNA sequence: TGTGCCAGCAGCTTAGTACTCGCAGGGCGGTGGGATGAGCAGTTCTTC.

V gene TRBV30 combines with J gene TRBJ2-1; 11 bases fit TRBD2. The ends lost 3 bases at V and 10 bases at J; junction bases unmatched: 8. The CDR3 is 14 amino acids. Germline values: CDR1 GTSNPN, CDR2 SVGIG (reference sequence). CDR3 loop: CAWSQLAGVKEQFF. As DNA, the CDR3 is TGTGCCTGGAGCCAACTAGCGGGGGTCAAGGAGCAGTTCTTC.

This sequence joins TRBV6-1 and TRBJ1-6; 10 nucleotides agree with TRBD1. There are 15 residues in the CDR3. V lost 6 bases and J lost 7; bases outside the gene matches: 6. The germline CDR1 and CDR2 sequences are MNHNS and SASEGT. For the CDR3, the DNA is TGTGCCAGCAGAGGAGACAGGGGGCAAAATTCACCCCTCCACTTT. Translated: CASRGDRGQNSPLHF.

The rearrangement links TRBV18 to TRBJ2-1; D perhaps matches TRBD2 (5 bases). Deletions cut 3 bases from V and 7 bases from J, with 16 bases between. The CDR3 consists of 15 residues. Germline assignment: CDR1 KGHSH and CDR2 LQKENI. In nucleotides, the CDR3 is TGTGCCAGCTCACCCCCAGCGGTAAATTTTAATGAGCAGTTCTTC. It specifies CASSPPAVNFNEQFF. The whole variable domain, remainder taken from reference TRBV18 and TRBJ2-1, is NAGVMQNPRHLVRRRGQEARLRCSPMKGHSHVYWYRQLPEEGLKFMVYLQKENIIDESGMPKERFSAEFPKEGPSILRIQQVVRGDSAAYFCASSPPAVNFNEQFFGPGTRLTVL.

The chain couples TRBV6-1 to TRBJ2-1; unclear D gene. The CDR3 spans 15 residues. Germline V lookup: CDR1 MNHNS, CDR2 SASEGT. V lost 1 base to trimming and J lost 1 base, with 8 bases between them. For the CDR3, the DNA is TGTGCCAGCAGTGAAGATCGGAGTTCCTACAATGAGCAGTTCTTC. Translation gives CASSEDRSSYNEQFF.

This rearrangement joins TRBV7-8 to TRBJ2-2; D might be TRBD2 (7 bases). The V and J ends lost 6 bases and 1 base respectively, with 18 bases between them. Germline V CDR1 and CDR2: SGHVS, FQNEAQ. The CDR3 has 17 residues. The CDR3 loop reads CASRLERGAQNTGELFF. In DNA, the CDR3 is TGTGCCAGCAGACTAGAACGGGGGGCGCAGAACACCGGGGAGCTGTTTTTT.

This clone occurred a few times. The chain has TRBV7-2 and TRBJ1-2, with unresolved D. V was clipped by 5 bases and J by 2 bases, with 9 bases between them. Germline V gene sequence: CDR1 SGHTA, CDR2 FQGNSA. The CDR3 is 13 residues long. For the CDR3, the DNA is TGTGCCAGCAGCCATACAGTAAACTATGGCTACACCTTC. Encoded protein: CASSHTVNYGYTF. The variable domain in full, completed from reference TRBV7-2 and TRBJ1-2, reads GAGVSQSPSNKVTEKGKDVELRCDPISGHTALYWYRQSLGQGLEFLIYFQGNSAPDKSGLPSDRFSAERTGGSVSTLTIQRTQQEDSAVYLCASSHTVNYGYTFGSGTRLTVV.

The V call is TRBV7-9, the J call TRBJ1-1; 7 nucleotides line up with TRBD1. The CDR3 runs 13 residues. The V gene's germline CDR1 is SEHNR and CDR2 FQNEAQ (reference sequence). Germline trimming cut 3 bases from V and 4 bases from J; bases unmatched to any gene: 2. As DNA, the CDR3 is TGTGCCAGCAGCTTCCAGGGGGGCACTGAAGCTTTCTTT. Its translation: CASSFQGGTEAFF.

Of note for this clone: At the DNA level, this CDR3 is encoded by other sequences in the same sample as well. The chain uses TRBV27 and TRBJ1-1; TRBD1 is a possible D gene (5 bases). V lost 2 bases to trimming and J lost 0 bases, with 7 bases between them. This CDR3 has 14 amino acids. In germline, CDR1 is MNHEY, CDR2 SMNVEV (reference sequence). The CDR3 coding sequence is TGTGCCAGCAGTTTAAGCAGGGTGAACACTGAAGCTTTCTTT. Protein sequence: CASSLSRVNTEAFF.

The chain couples TRBV7-2 to TRBJ1-2; 8 nucleotides agree with TRBD1. In germline, CDR1 is SGHTA, CDR2 FQGNSA. CDR3 length equals 14 residues. The trim removed 1 base at V and 7 bases at J, leaving 5 bases unmatched. The CDR3 DNA reads TGTGCCAGCAGCTTAGGACAGGGGTTCAGTGGCTACACCTTC. Its protein product is CASSLGQGFSGYTF.